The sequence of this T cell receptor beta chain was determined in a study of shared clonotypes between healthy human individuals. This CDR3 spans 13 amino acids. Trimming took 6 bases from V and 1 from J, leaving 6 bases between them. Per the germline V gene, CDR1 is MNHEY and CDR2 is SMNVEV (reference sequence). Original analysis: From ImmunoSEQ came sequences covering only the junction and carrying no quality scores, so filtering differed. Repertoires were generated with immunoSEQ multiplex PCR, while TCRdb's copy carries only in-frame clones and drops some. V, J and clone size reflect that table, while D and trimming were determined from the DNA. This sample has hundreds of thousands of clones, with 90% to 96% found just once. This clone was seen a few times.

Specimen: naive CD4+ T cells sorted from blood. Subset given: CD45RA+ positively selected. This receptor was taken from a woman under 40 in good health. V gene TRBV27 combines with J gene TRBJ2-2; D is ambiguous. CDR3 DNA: TGTGCCAGCAGCGGGCAGAACACCGGGGAGCTGTTTTTT. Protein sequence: CASSGQNTGELFF.